This passage covers 4 T cell receptor beta chains from one sample sequenced in a study of HIV-infected children after antiretroviral therapy interruption. Stated treatment: PENTA 11 planned treatment interruption arm or continuous ART arm. Unique molecular identifiers were included in an RNA-based 3' RACE TCR library. Using its own MiXCR run on the 3' RACE reads, TCRdb lists one record per CDR3 protein. The table includes around 41,000 distinct CDR3 sequences, just over 6.5% detected once. The sequencing used CD45RA+ CD4+ T cells from PBMCs, pooled from several time points, collected from a donor given antiretroviral therapy, either interrupted or continuous. The subset here: naive CD4+ CD45RA+ CD45RO- T cells. These receptors originate from a pool of human donors with HIV.

This clonotype has at least ten counts. The rearrangement joins TRBV11-2 to TRBJ2-1; 8 nucleotides agree with TRBD2. The CDR3 length is 16 residues. J lost 7 bases, V lost 4 bases, and 12 bases had no gene match. From germline, CDR1 is SGHAT and CDR2 FQNNGV. This CDR3 reads CASSSPRTSSVNEQFF. CDR3 nucleotide sequence: TGTGCCAGCAGCTCCCCTCGGACTAGCAGTGTGAATGAGCAGTTCTTC.

In this sample, this clonotype turned up a few times. This chain connects TRBV24-1 to TRBJ2-3; the D call may be TRBD1 or TRBD2 (5 bases each). V gave up 3 bases and J gave up 5 bases, with 17 bases separating them. This CDR3 is built from 16 residues. Germline CDR1 KGHDR, CDR2 SFDVKD. CDR3 bases: TGTGCCACCAGTGATACCCGCCGGGGCCGGGGAGATACGCAGTATTTT. Translated: CATSDTRRGRGDTQYF.

The rearrangement joins TRBV5-1 to TRBJ2-2; D possibly corresponds to TRBD1 (5 bases). The V gene lost 4 bases and the J gene lost 7 bases, with 11 bases spanning the gap. The CDR3 covers 13 residues. Germline CDR1 SGHRS, CDR2 YFSETQ. The CDR3 DNA sequence: TGCGCCAGCAGCGACAGATTAAGCGGGGAGCTGTTTTTT. Translating gives CASSDRLSGELFF.

The rearrangement links TRBV5-1 to TRBJ1-1; D might be TRBD1 (5 bases). This CDR3 region has 15 residues. Germline V gene sequence: CDR1 SGHRS, CDR2 YFSETQ. The ends were cut back, 3 bases at V and 0 bases at J, with 12 bases in the middle. The CDR3 region is CASSYTTGLNTEAFF. The CDR3 coding sequence is TGCGCCAGCAGCTATACTACAGGTTTGAACACTGAAGCTTTCTTT.